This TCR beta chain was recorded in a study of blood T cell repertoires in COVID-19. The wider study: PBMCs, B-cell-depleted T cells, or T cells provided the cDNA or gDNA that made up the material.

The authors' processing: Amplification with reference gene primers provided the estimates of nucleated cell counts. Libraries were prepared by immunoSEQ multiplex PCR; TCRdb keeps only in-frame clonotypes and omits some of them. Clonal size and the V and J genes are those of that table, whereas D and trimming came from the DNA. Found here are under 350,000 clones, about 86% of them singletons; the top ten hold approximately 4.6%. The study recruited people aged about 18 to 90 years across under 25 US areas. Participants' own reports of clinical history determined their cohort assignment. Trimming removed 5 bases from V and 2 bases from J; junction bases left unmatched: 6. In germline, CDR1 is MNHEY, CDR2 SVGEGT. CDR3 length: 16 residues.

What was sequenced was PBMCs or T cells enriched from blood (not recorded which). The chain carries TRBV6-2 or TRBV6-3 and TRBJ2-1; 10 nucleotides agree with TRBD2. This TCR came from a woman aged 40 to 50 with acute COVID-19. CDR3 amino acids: CASSLEREGPYNEQFF. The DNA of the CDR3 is TGTGCCAGCAGTCTTGAGCGGGAGGGCCCCTACAATGAGCAGTTCTTC.